The source of this TCR beta chain is a study of identical twins' blood T cells. Turning to the study itself: Around twelve libraries, six alpha and six beta, gave around 48 million reads.

Reared together, all three twin pairs probably met the same infectious agents and vaccines. TCRdb itself ran the 5' RACE reads through MiXCR, one entry per CDR3 protein. This table has 350,000 to 450,000 distinct CDR3 sequences, roughly 30% appearing once. CDR3 length: 13 amino acids. Germline V gene sequence: CDR1 SGHNT, CDR2 YYREEE (reference sequence). V dropped 1 base and J dropped 3 bases, with 7 bases sitting between them. Source material: PBMCs. This sequence joins TRBV5-4 and TRBJ1-1, with D unclear. The source of this sequence is a woman aged 18-55 years in good health. Here the CDR3 reads CASSLRPHTEAFF. The DNA for the CDR3 is TGTGCCAGCAGCTTGCGCCCGCACACTGAAGCTTTCTTT.